These 30 T cell receptor beta chains were all obtained from the same sample, sequenced in a study of T cell changes during pregnancy in multiple sclerosis (dated by TCRdb to about 2019). The receptor library was made with the immunoSEQ multiplex PCR assay. Drawn from immuneACCESS, this table holds only the in-frame rearrangements with V and J called that TCRdb kept. Clones are partly lost; checked studies trace under half to an unresolved V gene and leave the rest unexplained. This sample comprises over 100,000 clones, around 90% of them detected only once. 1.5% of the sample rests with the top ten. The sample here was peripheral blood, taken in the third trimester of pregnancy. These receptors all stem from a female donor with multiple sclerosis, enrolled in a pregnancy study.

This clone appeared once. A junction end diverges from the germline sequence, so it may reflect a read error. Other DNA sequences within the sample encode an identical CDR3. The rearrangement uses TRBV5-4 and TRBJ1-1, with 8 bases fitting TRBD1. Germline CDR1 is SGHNT and CDR2 is YYREEE (reference sequence). The CDR3 has 17 residues. In DNA, the CDR3 is TGTGCCAGCAGCTTGAAGGGATCCGGGACAGGAGGCACTGAAGCCTTCTTT. Its protein product is CASSLKGSGTGGTEAFF.

The chain combines TRBV5-6 with TRBJ1-2, with 9 bases matching TRBD1. This CDR3 comprises 17 residues. Germline V gene data show CDR1 as SGHDT and CDR2 as YYEEEE. V lost 4 bases, J lost 6 bases, and 16 bases stayed unmatched. The CDR3 DNA sequence: TGTGCCAGCAGCGCCGGGACAGGGATCCCTGTGGTGAATGGCTACACCTTC. Its translation is CASSAGTGIPVVNGYTF.

V is TRBV7-2 and J is TRBJ1-4; 7 bases line up with TRBD1. The trim removed 0 bases at V and 10 bases at J, leaving 11 bases unmatched. Germline-derived CDR1 and CDR2 are SGHTA and FQGNSA. CDR3 length equals 16 residues. The CDR3 nucleotides are TGTGCCAGCAGCTTAGCGCGCCAGGGGGGTGGAGGAAAACTGTTTTTT. Translating gives CASSLARQGGGGKLFF.

The gene calls are TRBV7-2 and TRBJ1-1, with a tentative D call TRBD1 (6 bases). The length of the CDR3 is 13 residues. The V end was cut by 1 base, the J end by 10 bases, with 13 bases between. Germline values: CDR1 SGHTA, CDR2 FQGNSA. Here the CDR3 reads CASSLGPGTRAFF. CDR3 in DNA: TGTGCCAGCAGCTTAGGGCCAGGGACAAGAGCTTTCTTT.

This chain links TRBV12-5 with TRBJ2-5; 8 bases match TRBD1. V lost 6 bases and J lost 5; bases outside the gene matches: 2. Germline V gene data show CDR1 as LGHNT and CDR2 as FRNRAP. CDR3 length: 12 residues. CDR3 amino acids: CASGRDRETQYF. The CDR3 bases are TGTGCTAGTGGCAGGGACAGGGAGACCCAGTACTTC.

The gene calls are TRBV5-1 and TRBJ2-5; D is perhaps TRBD1 (6 bases). Between the trimmed V and J ends, which lost 4 bases and 0 bases, there was a span of 13 bases. The germline gives CDR1 SGHRS, CDR2 YFSETQ. The CDR3 has 15 residues. CDR3 nucleotides: TGCGCCAGCAGCCCAGGGGCCTATAACCAAGAGACCCAGTACTTC. This codes for CASSPGAYNQETQYF.

The chain uses TRBV5-6 and TRBJ2-7; TRBD2 is a possible D gene (5 bases). The CDR3 runs to 13 residues. With 5 bases removed from V and 7 bases from J, the gap between germline ends came to 16 bases. The V gene's germline CDR1 is SGHDT and CDR2 YYEEEE. This CDR3 reads CASSFGILEEQYF. CDR3 nucleotide sequence: TGTGCCAGCAGTTTCGGGATTTTAGAGGAGCAGTACTTC.

This chain joins TRBV30 and TRBJ2-5, with 13 positions matching TRBD2. CDR1 is GTSNPN, CDR2 SVGIG, per germline (reference sequence). The junction had 14 bases not matched to a gene; V was cut back by 6 bases and J by 4 bases. The CDR3 is 17 amino acids. The CDR3 bases are TGTGCCTGTATGACAGAAACTAGCGGGAGGGCAGGAGAGACCCAGTACTTC. Residues: CACMTETSGRAGETQYF. Combining the CDR3 with reference TRBV30 and TRBJ2-5 gives the whole variable domain SQTIHQWPATLVQPVGSPLSLECTVEGTSNPNLYWYRQAAGRGLQLLFYSVGIGQISSEVPQNLSASRPQDRQFILSSKKLLLSDSGFYLCACMTETSGRAGETQYFGPGTRLLVL.

In DNA form, the CDR3 reads TGTGCCATCAGTGTGACTAGCTCCTCCTACAATGAGCAGTTCTTC. It specifies CAISVTSSSYNEQFF. The chain has TRBV10-3 and TRBJ2-1, with 7 bases lining up with TRBD2. The CDR3 spans 15 residues. Per the germline V gene, CDR1 is ENHRY and CDR2 is SYGVKD. V trimming: 4 bases; J trimming: 0 bases; junction bases outside the gene matches: 3.

The chain recombines TRBV5-1 with TRBJ2-3; weak D call: TRBD1 (7 bases). Germline V gene lookup returns CDR1 SGHRS and CDR2 YFSETQ. The CDR3 has 16 amino acids. The V end lost 2 bases, the J end lost 3 bases, and 16 bases lay between the germline ends. CDR3 amino acids: CASSFRQGGGTDTQYF. Here the CDR3 DNA reads TGCGCCAGCAGCTTTCGACAGGGAGGTGGAACAGATACGCAGTATTTT. Full variable domain (missing parts from reference TRBV5-1 and TRBJ2-3): KAGVTQTPRYLIKTRGQQVTLSCSPISGHRSVSWYQQTPGQGLQFLFEYFSETQRNKGNFPGRFSGRQFSNSRSEMNVSTLELGDSALYLCASSFRQGGGTDTQYFGPGTRLTVL.

This clone was counted once. The chain is built from TRBV10-1 and TRBJ2-7; D perhaps matches TRBD1 (5 bases). The CDR3 runs 15 residues. Germline V CDR1 and CDR2: WNHNN, SYGVQD (reference sequence). V lost 5 bases to trimming and J lost 0 bases, with 14 bases between them. DNA for the CDR3: TGCGCCAGCAGTTTACGGACATTTCCCTCCTACGAGCAGTACTTC. It is translated as CASSLRTFPSYEQYF.

V usage is TRBV7-2 and J usage is TRBJ1-2, with D perhaps matching TRBD1 (6 bases). The CDR3 extends over 13 amino acids. V lost 5 bases and J 4 bases, leaving 11 bases between the germline ends. Per the germline V gene, CDR1 is SGHTA and CDR2 is FQGNSA. The CDR3 loop reads CASSERGTYGYTF. CDR3 sequence (DNA): TGTGCCAGCAGCGAAAGGGGGACCTATGGCTACACCTTC.

The rearrangement uses TRBV30 and TRBJ2-2; 8 bases are shared with TRBD2. The CDR3 covers 17 residues. The germline V gene encodes CDR1 GTSNPN and CDR2 SVGIG (reference sequence). V lost 2 bases and J lost 4; bases outside the gene matches: 12. The CDR3: CAWSPAGVPISTGELFF. CDR3 DNA sequence: TGTGCCTGGAGTCCAGCGGGAGTGCCGATTTCCACCGGGGAGCTGTTTTTT.

This chain connects TRBV2 to TRBJ1-2; 7 bases line up with TRBD1. The V segment lost 5 bases and the J segment 4 bases; nucleotides outside the gene matches: 10. CDR3 length: 15 residues. CDR1 and CDR2 (germline): SNHLY, FYNNEI. The CDR3 nucleotides read TGTGCCAGCAGTACAACCGGGACAGAGATCTATGGCTACACCTTC. It is translated as CASSTTGTEIYGYTF. Full variable domain (outside the CDR3, taken from reference TRBV2 and TRBJ1-2): EPEVTQTPSHQVTQMGQEVILRCVPISNHLYFYWYRQILGQKVEFLVSFYNNEISEKSEIFDDQFSVERPDGSNFTLKIRSTKLEDSAMYFCASSTTGTEIYGYTFGSGTRLTVV.

The chain uses TRBV2 and TRBJ1-1, with D possibly matching TRBD1 (6 bases). The CDR3 spans 16 residues. Deletions cut 7 bases from V and 0 bases from J, with 18 bases between. CDR1 and CDR2 (germline): SNHLY, FYNNEI. DNA for the CDR3: TGTGCCAGCATACAGGGCATGTTGGGAATGAACACTGAAGCTTTCTTT. This gives the protein CASIQGMLGMNTEAFF.

V is TRBV28 and J is TRBJ2-5; TRBD2 agrees at 8 bases. Germline loops: CDR1 MDHEN, CDR2 SYDVKM. The CDR3 runs 16 residues. The trim removed 3 bases at V and 0 bases at J, leaving 6 bases unmatched. The CDR3 bases are TGTGCCAGCAGTTTGGTAGCGGGGTTGTACCAAGAGACCCAGTACTTC. Residues: CASSLVAGLYQETQYF.

Only one count was recorded for this clone. The rearrangement uses TRBV5-1 and TRBJ2-5; 13 bases line up with TRBD2. With 3 bases clipped from V and 2 bases from J, the junction kept 10 bases outside the gene matches. Per germline, CDR1 SGHRS and CDR2 YFSETQ. The length of the CDR3 is 18 residues. The CDR3 DNA sequence: TGCGCCAGCAGCTCCCTTTCTCCGGGACTAGCGGGACAAGAGACCCAGTACTTC. Its translation is CASSSLSPGLAGQETQYF. Complete variable domain (other parts from reference TRBV5-1 and TRBJ2-5): KAGVTQTPRYLIKTRGQQVTLSCSPISGHRSVSWYQQTPGQGLQFLFEYFSETQRNKGNFPGRFSGRQFSNSRSEMNVSTLELGDSALYLCASSSLSPGLAGQETQYFGPGTRLLVL.

The chain carries TRBV6-1 and TRBJ1-2, with D tentatively TRBD1 (6 bases). Germline V gene lookup returns CDR1 MNHNS and CDR2 SASEGT. With 10 bases removed from V and 4 bases from J, the gap between germline ends came to 16 bases. The CDR3 runs to 13 residues. DNA for the CDR3: TGTGCCACCTCGGACAGTGGGGTCTATGGCTACACCTTC. This sequence encodes CATSDSGVYGYTF.

This rearrangement joins TRBV7-9 to TRBJ1-3, with a tentative D call TRBD1 (5 bases). CDR3 size: 17 residues. Deletions cut 1 base from V and 3 bases from J, with 16 bases between. CDR1 and CDR2 from the germline V gene are SEHNR and FQNEAQ (reference sequence). This chain's CDR3 is CASSLEWGRADGNTIYF. CDR3 nucleotide sequence: TGTGCCAGCAGCTTAGAGTGGGGCCGGGCGGATGGAAACACCATATATTTT.

The chain is built from TRBV6-5 and TRBJ1-6; D uncertain. V shed 0 bases and J shed 8 bases, with 11 bases lying between them. Germline lookup yields CDR1 MNHEY and CDR2 SVGAGI. The CDR3 has 15 amino acids. The CDR3 sequence: CASSYSLSGYSPLHF. As DNA, the CDR3 is TGTGCCAGCAGTTACTCACTAAGCGGATATTCACCCCTCCACTTT.

With regard to this clone: The same CDR3 is also encoded by other DNA sequences in this sample. The chain uses TRBV13 and TRBJ2-7; 12 bases are a match to TRBD1. V was clipped by 2 bases and J by 7 bases; unmatched bases: 6. The CDR3 is 15 residues long. The germline CDR1 and CDR2 sequences are PRHDT and FYEKMQ (reference sequence). CDR3 sequence (DNA): TGTGCCAGCAGCTTACCGGGACAGGGGGCAAGGGAGCAGTACTTC. As protein: CASSLPGQGAREQYF.

The chain joins TRBV27 to TRBJ1-1; D gene uncertain. The germline CDR1 and CDR2 sequences are MNHEY and SMNVEV (reference sequence). CDR3 length: 14 residues. Deletions cut 2 bases from V and 0 bases from J, with 7 bases between. The CDR3 spells CASSLVAVNTEAFF. CDR3 nucleotide sequence: TGTGCCAGCAGTTTAGTTGCGGTGAACACTGAAGCTTTCTTT.

V and J are TRBV5-6 and TRBJ2-3, with D unclear. Germline V gene lookup returns CDR1 SGHDT and CDR2 YYEEEE. V lost 0 bases, J lost 4 bases, and 9 bases lay in between. This CDR3 is built from 14 residues. This CDR3 reads CASSLVYRSDTQYF. Here the CDR3 DNA reads TGTGCCAGCAGCTTGGTTTATAGATCAGATACGCAGTATTTT.

The chain employs TRBV28 and TRBJ1-2; perhaps TRBD1 as D (5 bases). Trimming cost V 7 bases and J 4 bases, with 22 bases left between them. The CDR3 runs to 16 residues. Germline loops: CDR1 MDHEN, CDR2 SYDVKM. CDR3 DNA: TGTGCCAGCACACCATCCCGGGACTCAGGGCGCTATGGCTACACCTTC. Protein product: CASTPSRDSGRYGYTF.

The table lists this clone with a few counts. The chain is built from TRBV2 and TRBJ1-2; TRBD1 is a possible D gene (5 bases). Trimming removed 6 bases at V and 3 bases at J, with 17 bases between. CDR1 and CDR2 (germline): SNHLY, FYNNEI. This CDR3 is 15 amino acids long. The CDR3 sequence: CASSGGPIRDYGYTF. CDR3 sequence (DNA): TGTGCCAGCAGCGGGGGACCGATACGTGACTATGGCTACACCTTC.

This clone was seen just once. The J gene is TRBJ1-6, the V gene TRBV5-1; 9 bases are shared with TRBD1. V was clipped by 4 bases and J by 6 bases; unmatched bases: 8. This CDR3 comprises 16 residues. Germline V gene sequence: CDR1 SGHRS, CDR2 YFSETQ. In nucleotides, the CDR3 is TGCGCCAGCAGCCCTACAGGGGGCGCCGGTAATTCACCCCTCCACTTT. Translation: CASSPTGGAGNSPLHF.

This clone occurred a few times. This chain joins TRBV30 and TRBJ1-5; no clear D gene. The CDR3 loop spans 13 amino acids. Trimming removed 3 bases from V and 7 bases from J, with 13 bases in between. Germline V gives CDR1 GTSNPN, CDR2 SVGIG (reference sequence). The CDR3 sequence is CAWSEVGGQPQHF. The CDR3 DNA is TGTGCCTGGAGCGAAGTCGGAGGCCAGCCCCAGCATTTT.

The chain combines TRBV19 with TRBJ2-5; D may be TRBD1 (6 bases). V gave up 9 bases and J gave up 2 bases, with 10 bases separating them. CDR3 size: 12 residues. CDR1 is LNHDA and CDR2 is SQIVND in the germline V gene (reference sequence). The DNA for the CDR3 is TGTGCCAGCGGACAGAATCAAGAGACCCAGTACTTC. It is translated as CASGQNQETQYF.

The chain uses TRBV5-1 and TRBJ2-5; TRBD1 might be the D (6 bases). The germline gives CDR1 SGHRS, CDR2 YFSETQ. Trimming pared 0 bases from V and 4 bases from J, leaving 10 bases between. The CDR3 contains 14 residues. CDR3 amino acids: CASSLEGGIETQYF. DNA for the CDR3: TGCGCCAGCAGCTTGGAAGGGGGAATAGAGACCCAGTACTTC.

The genes are TRBV18 and TRBJ1-2; D is perhaps TRBD1 (5 bases). The germline V gene has CDR1 KGHSH and CDR2 LQKENI. The CDR3 spans 14 residues. V lost 0 bases to trimming and J lost 6 bases, with 11 bases between them. The CDR3 region has the DNA TGTGCCAGCTCACCACCGAGTGGGGCCCATGGCTACACCTTC. This codes for CASSPPSGAHGYTF. The whole variable domain, remainder taken from reference TRBV18 and TRBJ1-2, is NAGVMQNPRHLVRRRGQEARLRCSPMKGHSHVYWYRQLPEEGLKFMVYLQKENIIDESGMPKERFSAEFPKEGPSILRIQQVVRGDSAAYFCASSPPSGAHGYTFGSGTRLTVV.